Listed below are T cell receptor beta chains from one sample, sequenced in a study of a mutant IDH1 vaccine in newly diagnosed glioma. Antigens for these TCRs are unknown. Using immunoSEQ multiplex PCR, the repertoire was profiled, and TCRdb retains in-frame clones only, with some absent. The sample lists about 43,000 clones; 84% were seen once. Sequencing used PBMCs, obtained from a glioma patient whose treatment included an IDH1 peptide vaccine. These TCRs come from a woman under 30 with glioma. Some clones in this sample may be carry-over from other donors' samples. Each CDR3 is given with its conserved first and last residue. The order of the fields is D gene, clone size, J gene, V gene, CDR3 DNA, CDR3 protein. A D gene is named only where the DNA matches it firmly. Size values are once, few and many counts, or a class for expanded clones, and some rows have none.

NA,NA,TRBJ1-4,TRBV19,TGTGCCAGTAGACCAGAGGGGAGGACTTGGGATAAACTGTTTTTT,CASRPEGRTWDKLFF
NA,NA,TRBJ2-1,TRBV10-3,TGTGCCATCAGTGACCACCCCAATGAGCAGTTCTTC,CAISDHPNEQFF
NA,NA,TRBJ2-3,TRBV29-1,TGCAGCGTTGAAGGCGGTTTCACAGATACGCAGTATTTT,CSVEGGFTDTQYF
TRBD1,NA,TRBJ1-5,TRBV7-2,TGTGCCAGCAGCTCAGCAGGGGGCCAGCCCCAGCATTTT,CASSSAGGQPQHF
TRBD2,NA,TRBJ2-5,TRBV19,TGTGCCAGTAGTAGGAGGATAGCGGGAGGGCAAGAGACCCAGTACTTC,CASSRRIAGGQETQYF
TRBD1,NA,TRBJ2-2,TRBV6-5,TGTGCCAGCAGTTACTACAGGGGGCCAAGCACCGGGGAGCTGTTTTTT,CASSYYRGPSTGELFF
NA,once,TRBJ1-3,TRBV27,TGTGCCAGCAGTTCGCGGGGCCGGCGAAACACCATATATTTT,CASSSRGRRNTIYF
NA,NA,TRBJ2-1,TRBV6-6,TGTGCCAGCAGTCCTCCCCGGGAACACAATGAGCAGTTCTTC,CASSPPREHNEQFF
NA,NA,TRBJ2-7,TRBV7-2,TGTGCCAGCAGCCGTCTCGGACTCTCCTACGAGCAGTACTTC,CASSRLGLSYEQYF
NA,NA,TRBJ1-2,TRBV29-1,TGCAGCGTGGGGTGGGAGGTGGGGTCCAACTATGGCTACACCTTC,CSVGWEVGSNYGYTF
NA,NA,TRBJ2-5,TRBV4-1,TGCGCCAGCAGCCAAGATGTTGGGGTGGCGGAGACCCAGTACTTC,CASSQDVGVAETQYF
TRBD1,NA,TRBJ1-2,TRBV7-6,TGTGCCAGCAGCTTAGCAGCCCAGGGGGCCTATGGCTACACCTTC,CASSLAAQGAYGYTF
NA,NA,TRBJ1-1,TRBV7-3,TGTGCCAGCAGCGCCCTGAGAAACACTGAAGCTTTCTTT,CASSALRNTEAFF
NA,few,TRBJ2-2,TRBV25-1,TGTGCCAGCAGCTACACCGGGGAGCTGTTTTTT,CASSYTGELFF
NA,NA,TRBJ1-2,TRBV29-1,TGCAGCGTTGGCAGGGCGGATGGCTACACCTTC,CSVGRADGYTF
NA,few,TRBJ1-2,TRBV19,TGTGCCAGTAGTCACACGGGAACTCCTGGCTACACCTTC,CASSHTGTPGYTF
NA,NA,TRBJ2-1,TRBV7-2,TGTGCCAGCAGCTTGGCTGTTGCGTCCTACAATGAGCAGTTCTTC,CASSLAVASYNEQFF
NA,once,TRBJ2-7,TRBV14,TGTGCCAGCAGCCCCCTCGGGTCTAGCTCCTACGAGCAGTACTTC,CASSPLGSSSYEQYF
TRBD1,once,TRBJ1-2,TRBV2,TGTGCCAGCAGTGAAGCGCTGACAGGGGGCTATGGCTACACCTTC,CASSEALTGGYGYTF
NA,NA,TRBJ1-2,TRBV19,TGTGCCAGTAGCACAGGTGGCGACTATGGCTACACCTTC,CASSTGGDYGYTF
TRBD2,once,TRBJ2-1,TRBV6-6,TGTGCCAGCAGTTACCCTAGCGGGATCGGCTACAATGAGCAGTTCTTC,CASSYPSGIGYNEQFF
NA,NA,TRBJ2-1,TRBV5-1,TGCGCCAGCAGCCAAAGCGGGCCATCCTACAATGAGCAGTTCTTC,CASSQSGPSYNEQFF
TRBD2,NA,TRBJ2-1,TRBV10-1,TGCGCCAGCAGTGAGCAGCTAGCGGTGTACAATGAGCAGTTCTTC,CASSEQLAVYNEQFF
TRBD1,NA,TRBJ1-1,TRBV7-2,TGTGCCAGCAGCTTCAGACAGGGCACTGAAGCTTTCTTT,CASSFRQGTEAFF
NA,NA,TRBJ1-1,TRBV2,TGTGCCAGCAAGAGGGGCAGCTTGAACACTGAAGCTTTCTTT,CASKRGSLNTEAFF
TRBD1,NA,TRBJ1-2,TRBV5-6,TGTGCCAGCAGCTTGGGGGACAGGGGGGCCTATGGCTACACCTTC,CASSLGDRGAYGYTF
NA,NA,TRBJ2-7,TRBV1,TGCACCAGCGCGGGACTAGCGGCCTACGAGCAGTACTTC,CTSAGLAAYEQYF
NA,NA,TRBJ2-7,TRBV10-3,TGTGCCATCAGCAGGACGGAGAGCTCCTACGAGCAGTACTTC,CAISRTESSYEQYF
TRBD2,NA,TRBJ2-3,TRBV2,TGTGCCAGCAGGTCACCATACCTAGGGCTAGCGGGCCTCACAGATACGCAGTATTTT,CASRSPYLGLAGLTDTQYF
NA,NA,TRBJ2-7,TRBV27,TGTGCCAGCAGTCCCCCCCCTCGGGGGCGCCACGAGCAGTACTTC,CASSPPPRGRHEQYF
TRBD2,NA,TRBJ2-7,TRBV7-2,TGTGCCAGCAGAATAGGACTAGCGGGGGCGCCAGGGGAGCAGTACTTC,CASRIGLAGAPGEQYF
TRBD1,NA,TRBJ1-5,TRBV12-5,TGTGCTAGTGGCCCCGCTGTCGACTTAAGGGACAGGGACAATCAGCCCCAGCATTTT,CASGPAVDLRDRDNQPQHF
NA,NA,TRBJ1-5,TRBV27,TGTGCCAGCAGTTTTAGAGTGACGGGTCAGCCCCAGCATTTT,CASSFRVTGQPQHF
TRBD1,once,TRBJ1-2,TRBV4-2,TGTGCCAGCAGCCAAGAGGACAGGGGAGCCTATGGCTACACCTTC,CASSQEDRGAYGYTF
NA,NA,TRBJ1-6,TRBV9,TGTGCCAGCAGCGTAATGATCCCGAGCTCCTATAATTCACCCCTCCACTTT,CASSVMIPSSYNSPLHF
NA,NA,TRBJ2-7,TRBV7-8,TGTGCCAGCAGCTCGAGACCGGGCTACGAGCAGTACTTC,CASSSRPGYEQYF
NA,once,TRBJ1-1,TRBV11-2,TGTGCCAGCAGCTTTGGGGTCCCTGAAGCTTTCTTT,CASSFGVPEAFF
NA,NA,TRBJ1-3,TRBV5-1,TGCGCCAGCAGAAGGGACGGCTCTGGAAACACCATATATTTT,CASRRDGSGNTIYF
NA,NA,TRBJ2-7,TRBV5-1,TGCGCCAGCAGCTTGGAGCTGGGGATATCCTACGAGCAGTACTTC,CASSLELGISYEQYF
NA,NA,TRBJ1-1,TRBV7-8,TGTGCCAGCAGGCCCACAGCGAACACTGAAGCTTTCTTT,CASRPTANTEAFF
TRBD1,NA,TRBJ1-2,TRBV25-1,TGTGCCAGCAGGGGGACAGGGGTCTATGGCTACACCTTC,CASRGTGVYGYTF
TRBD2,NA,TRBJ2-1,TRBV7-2,TGTGCCAGCAGCCTACGGGGGGGCCGGAATGAGCAGTTCTTC,CASSLRGGRNEQFF
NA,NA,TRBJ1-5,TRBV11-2,TGTGCCAGCAGCTTAGGCAATCAGCCCCAGCATTTT,CASSLGNQPQHF
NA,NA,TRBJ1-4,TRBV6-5,TGTGCCAGCAGTTACTCGGACAGCACAACTAATGAAAAACTGTTTTTT,CASSYSDSTTNEKLFF
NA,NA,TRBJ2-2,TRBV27,TGTGCCAGCAGGATAGGAGGGGGAATCGGGGAGCTGTTTTTT,CASRIGGGIGELFF
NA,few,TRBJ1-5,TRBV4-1,TGCGCCAGCAGCCAACTTGAACAGGGTGTCAATCAGCCCCAGCATTTT,CASSQLEQGVNQPQHF